This T cell receptor beta chain derives from a study of T-cell reconstitution after alpha-beta-depleted transplantation in children. The CDR3 is 17 residues long. Trimming cost V 2 bases and J 5 bases; bases outside gene matches: 11. CDR1 is LGHDT and CDR2 is YNNKEL in the germline V gene (reference sequence). Unique molecular identifiers were built into the TCRbeta library. From the PCR reads, TCRdb called clonotypes with MiXCR, one entry per CDR3 protein. The sample contains 450,000 to 600,000 distinct CDR3 sequences, about 16% of which appear only once. The clonotype comes from a human donor who donated a stem cell graft to a child with acute lymphoblastic leukemia. The chain links TRBV3-1 to TRBJ2-5, with 10 bases identical to TRBD2. The sequenced sample was PBMCs from the stem cell graft donor, obtained from the stem cell graft. The CDR3 sequence is CASSQIPSGRRGETQYF. CDR3 nucleotide sequence: TGTGCCAGCAGCCAAATCCCTAGCGGGAGAAGGGGTGAGACCCAGTACTTC.